The next 3 T cell receptor beta chains were all read from a single sample in a study of neurological immune-mediated disorders. TCRdb reprocessed the 5' RACE reads via MiXCR and lists one record per CDR3 protein. The profile covers under 60,000 distinct CDR3 sequences, with about 15% appearing a single time and about 4.7% taken by the ten largest. What was sequenced was PBMCs. The receptors were sampled from a man in his 60s in good health.

This clonotype was recorded many times. V and J are TRBV10-3 and TRBJ2-3; 8 bases map to TRBD1. J lost 2 bases, V lost 6 bases, and 10 bases had no gene match. The germline V gene encodes CDR1 ENHRY and CDR2 SYGVKD. CDR3 length equals 16 residues. CDR3 nucleotides: TGTGCCATCAGGGAGGACCAGGGGGCCCCCACAGATACGCAGTATTTT. Protein: CAIREDQGAPTDTQYF.

This clonotype appeared a few times. The V gene is TRBV6-5, the J gene TRBJ2-2; D possibly corresponds to TRBD2 (7 bases). This CDR3 region has 14 residues. The germline V gene has CDR1 MNHEY and CDR2 SVGAGI. V lost 4 bases to trimming and J lost 5 bases, with 11 bases between them. The CDR3 DNA sequence: TGTGCCAGCAGTTCACAGGGAGGGACCGGGGAGCTGTTTTTT. Translating gives CASSSQGGTGELFF.

In its sample, this clonotype was seen many times. The chain employs TRBV5-5 and TRBJ1-4; D is unclear. This CDR3 spans 19 amino acids. CDR1 SGHKS and CDR2 YYEKEE come from the germline V gene (reference sequence). V lost 0 bases and J 0 bases, leaving 18 bases between the germline ends. CDR3 in amino acids: CASSLVTARTLATNEKLFF. CDR3 in DNA: TGTGCCAGCAGCTTGGTAACAGCCAGGACCCTAGCAACTAATGAAAAACTGTTTTTT.